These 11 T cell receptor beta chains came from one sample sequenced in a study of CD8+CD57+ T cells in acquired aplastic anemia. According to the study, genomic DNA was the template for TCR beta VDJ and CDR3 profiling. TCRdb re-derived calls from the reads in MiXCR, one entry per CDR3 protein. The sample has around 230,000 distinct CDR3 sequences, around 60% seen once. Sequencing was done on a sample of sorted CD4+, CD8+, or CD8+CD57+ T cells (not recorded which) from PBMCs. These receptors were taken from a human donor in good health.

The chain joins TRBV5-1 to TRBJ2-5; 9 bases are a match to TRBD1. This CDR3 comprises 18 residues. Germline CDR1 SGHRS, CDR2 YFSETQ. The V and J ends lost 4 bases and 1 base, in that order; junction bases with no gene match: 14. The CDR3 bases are TGCGCCAGCAGCCACGCGCCGGGACAGGGTACATCCCAAGAGACCCAGTACTTC. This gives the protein CASSHAPGQGTSQETQYF.

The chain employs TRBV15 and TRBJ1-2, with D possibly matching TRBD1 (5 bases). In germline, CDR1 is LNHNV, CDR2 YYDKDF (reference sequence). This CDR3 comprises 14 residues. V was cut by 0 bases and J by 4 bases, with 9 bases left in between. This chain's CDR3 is CATSRDGTAYGYTF. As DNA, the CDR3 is TGTGCCACCAGCAGAGATGGGACGGCCTATGGCTACACCTTC.

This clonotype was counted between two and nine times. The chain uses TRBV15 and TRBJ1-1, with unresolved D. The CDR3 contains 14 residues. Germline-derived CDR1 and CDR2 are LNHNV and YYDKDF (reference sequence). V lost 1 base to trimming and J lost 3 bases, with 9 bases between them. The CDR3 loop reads CATSRGQIDTEAFF. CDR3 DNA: TGTGCCACCAGCAGAGGACAAATAGACACTGAAGCTTTCTTT.

In DNA form, the CDR3 reads TGTGCCAGCAGCTTTTCGAGTGGGGGCACAGATACGCAGTATTTT. This gives the protein CASSFSSGGTDTQYF. The chain joins TRBV7-9 to TRBJ2-3, with D hard to call. Germline V gene lookup returns CDR1 SEHNR and CDR2 FQNEAQ (reference sequence). V lost 3 bases, J lost 1 base, and 11 bases lay in between. The CDR3 runs 15 residues.

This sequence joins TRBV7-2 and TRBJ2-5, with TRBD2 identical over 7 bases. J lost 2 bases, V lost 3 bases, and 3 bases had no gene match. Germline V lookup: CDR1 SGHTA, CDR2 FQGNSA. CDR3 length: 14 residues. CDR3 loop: CASSFSAGQETQYF. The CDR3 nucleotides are TGTGCCAGCAGCTTCTCAGCGGGGCAAGAGACCCAGTACTTC.

The CDR3 region is CSVYEGTEAFF. CDR3 DNA sequence: TGCAGCGTATATGAGGGCACTGAAGCTTTCTTT. V usage is TRBV29-1 and J usage is TRBJ1-1; D uncertain. V lost 6 bases and J 4 bases, leaving 9 bases between the germline ends. Germline CDR1 SQVTM, CDR2 ANQGSEA. This CDR3 has 11 residues.

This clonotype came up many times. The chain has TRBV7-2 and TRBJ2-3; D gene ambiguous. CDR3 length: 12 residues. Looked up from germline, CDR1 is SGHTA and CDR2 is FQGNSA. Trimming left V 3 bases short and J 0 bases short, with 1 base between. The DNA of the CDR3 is TGTGCCAGCAGCTTTAGCACAGATACGCAGTATTTT. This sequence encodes CASSFSTDTQYF.

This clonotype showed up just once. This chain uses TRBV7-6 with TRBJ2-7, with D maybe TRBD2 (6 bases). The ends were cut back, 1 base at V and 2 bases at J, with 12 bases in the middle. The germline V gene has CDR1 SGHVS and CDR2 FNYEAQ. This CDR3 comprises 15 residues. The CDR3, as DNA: TGTGCCAGCAGCTTAGATGCGTCGGGGGCCTACGAGCAGTACTTC. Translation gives CASSLDASGAYEQYF.

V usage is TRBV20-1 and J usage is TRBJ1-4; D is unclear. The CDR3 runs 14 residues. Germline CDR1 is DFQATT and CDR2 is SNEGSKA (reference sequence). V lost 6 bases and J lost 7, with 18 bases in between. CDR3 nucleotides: TGCAGTGCCGAGGCCCTAGTAGAGGCTGAAAAACTGTTTTTT. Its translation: CSAEALVEAEKLFF.

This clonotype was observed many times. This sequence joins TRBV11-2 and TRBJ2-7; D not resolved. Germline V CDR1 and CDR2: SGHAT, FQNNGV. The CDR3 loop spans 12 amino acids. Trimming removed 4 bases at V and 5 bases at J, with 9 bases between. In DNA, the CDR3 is TGTGCCAGCAGCTCCTCACGGCACGAGCAGTACTTC. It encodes CASSSSRHEQYF.

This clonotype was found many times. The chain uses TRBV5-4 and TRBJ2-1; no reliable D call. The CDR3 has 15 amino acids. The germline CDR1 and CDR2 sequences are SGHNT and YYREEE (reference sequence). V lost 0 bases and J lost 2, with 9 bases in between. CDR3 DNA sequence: TGTGCCAGCAGCTTGGACAGTAGACCCTACAATGAGCAGTTCTTC. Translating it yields CASSLDSRPYNEQFF.